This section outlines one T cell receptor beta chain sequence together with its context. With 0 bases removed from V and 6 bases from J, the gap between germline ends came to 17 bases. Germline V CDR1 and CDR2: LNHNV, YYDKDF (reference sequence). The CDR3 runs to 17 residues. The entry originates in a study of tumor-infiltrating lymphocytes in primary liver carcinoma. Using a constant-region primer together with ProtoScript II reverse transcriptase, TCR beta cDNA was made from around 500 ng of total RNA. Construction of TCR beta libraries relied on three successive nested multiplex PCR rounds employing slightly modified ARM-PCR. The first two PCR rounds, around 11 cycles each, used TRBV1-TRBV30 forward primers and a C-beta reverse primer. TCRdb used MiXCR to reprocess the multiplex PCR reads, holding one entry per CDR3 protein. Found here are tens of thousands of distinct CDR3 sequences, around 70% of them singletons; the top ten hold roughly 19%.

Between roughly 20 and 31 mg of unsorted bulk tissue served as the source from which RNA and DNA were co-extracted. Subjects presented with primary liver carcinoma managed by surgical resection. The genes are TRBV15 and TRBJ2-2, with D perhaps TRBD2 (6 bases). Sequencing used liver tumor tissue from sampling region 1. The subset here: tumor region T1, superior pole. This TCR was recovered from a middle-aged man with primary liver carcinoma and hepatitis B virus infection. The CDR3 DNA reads TGTGCCACCAGCAGAGATCTGACGCGGGATCGGTCCGGGGAGCTGTTTTTT. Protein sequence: CATSRDLTRDRSGELFF.